The sequence of this T cell receptor (beta chain) was determined in a study of shared clonotypes between healthy human individuals. Looking at the study overall: The people who gave samples were a couple of women and a few men aged 18 to 49.

Several immunoSEQ plates held equal portions of the genomic DNA taken from each subset. Among the unsorted PBMC samples, replicate PCRs used 300 ng DNA, 25,000 to 30,000 T cell genomes. Clones were sequenced by immunoSEQ multiplex PCR, and TCRdb holds only the in-frame ones, with some missing. The table lists approximately 460,000 clones, roughly 80% of them singletons, with 12% in the top ten. Trimming took 3 bases from V and 0 from J, leaving 24 bases between them. This CDR3 spans 20 amino acids. The germline V gene has CDR1 MGHRA and CDR2 YSYEKL. The sequenced sample was PBMCs. The clonotype comes from a woman aged 40 to 49 in good health. Some clones in this sample may be carry-over from other donors' samples. This sequence joins TRBV4-1 and TRBJ1-3; TRBD1 is a possible D gene (6 bases). This CDR3 is CASSHSSGPIRDISGNTIYF. The CDR3 nucleotides are TGCGCCAGCAGCCATTCCTCGGGGCCGATCAGGGACATCTCTGGAAACACCATATATTTT.